The rows below give T cell receptor beta chains drawn from one sample of a study of blood T cell repertoires in COVID-19. The data were produced by immunoSEQ multiplex PCR, yet TCRdb's version contains in-frame clones alone and is incomplete. The repertoire holds more than 150,000 clones, about 87% seen once, with about 0.96% in the top ten. Material: peripheral blood. The receptors stem from a woman between 18 and 29 years old who had recovered from COVID-19. Each CDR3 is given with its conserved first and last residue. Fields, in order: D gene, V gene, clone size, J gene, CDR3 DNA, CDR3 protein. The D gene is left open where the match is weak. The size entry is marked missing in some rows and otherwise reads once, few, many or a size class.

D gene: NA; V gene: TRBV7-9; clone size: NA; J gene: TRBJ1-4; CDR3 DNA: TGTGCCAGCAGCTCCCACAGGGAGACTAATGAAAAACTGTTTTTT; CDR3 protein: CASSSHRETNEKLFF
D gene: NA; V gene: TRBV5-5; clone size: few; J gene: TRBJ2-2; CDR3 DNA: TGTGCCAGCAGCTCCTGGGGGCGAGTAACCGGGGAGCTGTTTTTT; CDR3 protein: CASSSWGRVTGELFF
D gene: NA; V gene: TRBV5-1; clone size: NA; J gene: TRBJ1-4; CDR3 DNA: TGCGCCAGCAGCTTGGTCGCAGGGTCTAATGAAAAACTGTTTTTT; CDR3 protein: CASSLVAGSNEKLFF
D gene: TRBD2; V gene: TRBV5-1; clone size: NA; J gene: TRBJ2-3; CDR3 DNA: TGCGCCAGCAGCGTCCTTAGCGGGAGGGCCGCAGATACGCAGTATTTT; CDR3 protein: CASSVLSGRAADTQYF
D gene: NA; V gene: TRBV7-9; clone size: NA; J gene: TRBJ1-5; CDR3 DNA: TGTGCCAGCAGTAGCCCCGGTCAGCCCCAGCATTTT; CDR3 protein: CASSSPGQPQHF
D gene: NA; V gene: TRBV20-1; clone size: NA; J gene: TRBJ2-2; CDR3 DNA: TGCAGTGCACTAGCCGGGGAGCTGTTTTTT; CDR3 protein: CSALAGELFF
D gene: TRBD2; V gene: TRBV10-3; clone size: NA; J gene: TRBJ2-7; CDR3 DNA: TGTGCCATCAGTTCCACTAGCGGGGGGCCTGCGACTTATAGCTACGAGCAGTACTTC; CDR3 protein: CAISSTSGGPATYSYEQYF
D gene: NA; V gene: TRBV18; clone size: NA; J gene: TRBJ2-2; CDR3 DNA: TGTGCCAGCGCGAATAAATTAAACACCGGGGAGCTGTTTTTT; CDR3 protein: CASANKLNTGELFF
D gene: NA; V gene: TRBV9; clone size: NA; J gene: TRBJ2-1; CDR3 DNA: TGTGCCAGCAGCGGAGGAGAGAGGGACAACAATGAGCAGTTCTTC; CDR3 protein: CASSGGERDNNEQFF
D gene: NA; V gene: TRBV9; clone size: NA; J gene: TRBJ1-1; CDR3 DNA: TGTGCCAGCAGCGTGATACAGGGCGTGGACACTGAAGCTTTCTTT; CDR3 protein: CASSVIQGVDTEAFF
D gene: TRBD2; V gene: TRBV5-4; clone size: NA; J gene: TRBJ2-1; CDR3 DNA: TGTGCCAGCAGCCACCCGGGACTAGCGGGACCCTACAATGAGCAGTTCTTC; CDR3 protein: CASSHPGLAGPYNEQFF
D gene: NA; V gene: TRBV7-3; clone size: NA; J gene: TRBJ2-3; CDR3 DNA: TGTGCCAGCAGCTTAAAACCTTTGAGTGGGGGCGGCACAGATACGCAGTATTTT; CDR3 protein: CASSLKPLSGGGTDTQYF
D gene: NA; V gene: TRBV4-1; clone size: NA; J gene: TRBJ1-5; CDR3 DNA: TGCGCCAGCAGCCAAGATACTTCGGTGCAGCCCCAGCATTTT; CDR3 protein: CASSQDTSVQPQHF
D gene: TRBD2; V gene: TRBV9; clone size: NA; J gene: TRBJ2-5; CDR3 DNA: TGTGCCAGCAGCGTATCTAGCGGGGGGGCCGGAGAGACCCAGTACTTC; CDR3 protein: CASSVSSGGAGETQYF
D gene: NA; V gene: TRBV6-5; clone size: NA; J gene: TRBJ1-3; CDR3 DNA: TGTGCCAGCAGCACGTTCTTGGAGCCAAACACCATATATTTT; CDR3 protein: CASSTFLEPNTIYF
D gene: NA; V gene: TRBV25-1; clone size: NA; J gene: TRBJ1-4; CDR3 DNA: TGTGCCAGCAGTTTGGCTAACTTTGGGGACTTTACGGCTGAAAAACTGTTTTTT; CDR3 protein: CASSLANFGDFTAEKLFF
D gene: NA; V gene: TRBV4-3; clone size: NA; J gene: TRBJ1-2; CDR3 DNA: TGCGCCAGCAGCCCCTCCACAGGGTTGTATGACTATGGCTACACCTTC; CDR3 protein: CASSPSTGLYDYGYTF
D gene: TRBD2; V gene: TRBV2; clone size: NA; J gene: TRBJ2-7; CDR3 DNA: TGTGCCAGCAGACGGGCTAGCGGTTCCTACGAGCAGTACTTC; CDR3 protein: CASRRASGSYEQYF
D gene: NA; V gene: TRBV6-5; clone size: NA; J gene: TRBJ2-2; CDR3 DNA: TGTGCCAGCGGCGGGGCCACGCGATACACCGGGGAGCTGTTTTTT; CDR3 protein: CASGGATRYTGELFF
D gene: NA; V gene: TRBV7-9; clone size: NA; J gene: TRBJ2-2; CDR3 DNA: TGTGCCAGCAGCCGGGGTGGAACCGGGGAGCTGTTTTTT; CDR3 protein: CASSRGGTGELFF
D gene: NA; V gene: TRBV5-8; clone size: NA; J gene: TRBJ1-2; CDR3 DNA: TGTGCCAGCAGCTTCGAGGGCGGACAGCACTATGGCTACACCTTC; CDR3 protein: CASSFEGGQHYGYTF
D gene: NA; V gene: TRBV7-9; clone size: NA; J gene: TRBJ2-3; CDR3 DNA: TGTGCCAGCAGCTTAGTGAGGCACCTACGCACAGATACGCAGTATTTT; CDR3 protein: CASSLVRHLRTDTQYF
D gene: TRBD1; V gene: TRBV2; clone size: NA; J gene: TRBJ1-1; CDR3 DNA: TGTGCCAGCAGCCCACAGGGGGCGGACACTGAAGCTTTCTTT; CDR3 protein: CASSPQGADTEAFF
D gene: TRBD1; V gene: TRBV30; clone size: NA; J gene: TRBJ1-4; CDR3 DNA: TGTGCCTGGAGGACAGGGAGTATAGCTAATGAAAAACTGTTTTTT; CDR3 protein: CAWRTGSIANEKLFF
D gene: NA; V gene: TRBV11-2; clone size: NA; J gene: TRBJ2-2; CDR3 DNA: TGTGCCAGCACCCAGAGGAGGCAGATAAACACCGGGGAGCTGTTTTTT; CDR3 protein: CASTQRRQINTGELFF
D gene: TRBD2; V gene: TRBV24-1; clone size: NA; J gene: TRBJ2-1; CDR3 DNA: TGTGCCACCAGTGATAAGGGAATAGCGGGGGGCGTGTACTATGAGCAGTTCTTC; CDR3 protein: CATSDKGIAGGVYYEQFF
D gene: NA; V gene: TRBV11-2; clone size: NA; J gene: TRBJ2-7; CDR3 DNA: TGTGCCAGCAGCCCCCCTGGTGGGCAATACGAGCAGTACTTC; CDR3 protein: CASSPPGGQYEQYF
D gene: NA; V gene: TRBV7-2; clone size: NA; J gene: TRBJ1-5; CDR3 DNA: TGTGCCAGCAGCCCCCCTCCCGGACTCAATCAGCCCCAGCATTTT; CDR3 protein: CASSPPPGLNQPQHF
D gene: NA; V gene: TRBV4-1; clone size: NA; J gene: TRBJ2-6; CDR3 DNA: TGCGCCAGCAGCCAAGATCGCGGCTCTGGGGCCAACGTCCTGACTTTC; CDR3 protein: CASSQDRGSGANVLTF
D gene: NA; V gene: TRBV27; clone size: NA; J gene: TRBJ2-2; CDR3 DNA: TGTGCCAGCTCCCGGGTATACACCGGGGAGCTGTTTTTT; CDR3 protein: CASSRVYTGELFF
D gene: TRBD1; V gene: TRBV30; clone size: NA; J gene: TRBJ1-2; CDR3 DNA: TGTGCCTGGAAGACAGGGAAGGTTGGGGGCTACACCTTC; CDR3 protein: CAWKTGKVGGYTF
D gene: TRBD1; V gene: TRBV27; clone size: NA; J gene: TRBJ1-4; CDR3 DNA: TGTGCCAGCAGTGTCGGACAGGGCTGGGCAGAAAAACTGTTTTTT; CDR3 protein: CASSVGQGWAEKLFF
D gene: TRBD1; V gene: TRBV9; clone size: NA; J gene: TRBJ1-1; CDR3 DNA: TGTGCCAGCAGCGTAAACTCGGGACAGCCGAACACTGAAGCTTTCTTT; CDR3 protein: CASSVNSGQPNTEAFF
D gene: NA; V gene: TRBV7-9; clone size: NA; J gene: TRBJ1-1; CDR3 DNA: TGTGCCAGCACCCAAACCGGGAGGTTGACTGAAGCTTTCTTT; CDR3 protein: CASTQTGRLTEAFF
D gene: TRBD1; V gene: TRBV4-1; clone size: NA; J gene: TRBJ1-5; CDR3 DNA: TGCGCCAGCAGCCAGAAAAAGGCCGGGACAGCATATCAGCCCCAGCATTTT; CDR3 protein: CASSQKKAGTAYQPQHF
D gene: NA; V gene: TRBV2; clone size: NA; J gene: TRBJ1-5; CDR3 DNA: TGTGCCAGCCTACAGGGTGGCAATCAGCCCCAGCATTTT; CDR3 protein: CASLQGGNQPQHF
D gene: TRBD1; V gene: TRBV28; clone size: NA; J gene: TRBJ1-1; CDR3 DNA: TGTGCCAGCAGTTTTCGAAGAGGGGGCCGGGGGAACACTGAAGCTTTCTTT; CDR3 protein: CASSFRRGGRGNTEAFF
D gene: TRBD1; V gene: TRBV28; clone size: NA; J gene: TRBJ2-5; CDR3 DNA: TGTGCCAGCAGTCACTTGGACAGGGAGGTTAGGGAGACCCAGTACTTC; CDR3 protein: CASSHLDREVRETQYF
D gene: TRBD2; V gene: TRBV2; clone size: NA; J gene: TRBJ2-5; CDR3 DNA: TGTGCCAGCAGAGGTAGCGGGGGACGCACAACCCAGTACTTC; CDR3 protein: CASRGSGGRTTQYF
D gene: NA; V gene: TRBV4-3; clone size: NA; J gene: TRBJ2-3; CDR3 DNA: TGCGCCAGCAGCCAAGCGGCCAGGGTAGATACGCAGTATTTT; CDR3 protein: CASSQAARVDTQYF
D gene: TRBD2; V gene: TRBV7-9; clone size: many; J gene: TRBJ2-1; CDR3 DNA: TGTGCCAGCAGCTCTCCACGGGGCGGGAGGGCCTTGGGGTACAATGAGCAGTTCTTC; CDR3 protein: CASSSPRGGRALGYNEQFF
D gene: NA; V gene: TRBV7-8; clone size: NA; J gene: TRBJ1-1; CDR3 DNA: TGTGCCAGCAGCTTACGGTCGAACACTGAAGCTTTCTTT; CDR3 protein: CASSLRSNTEAFF
D gene: NA; V gene: TRBV14; clone size: once; J gene: TRBJ1-3; CDR3 DNA: TGTGCCAGCAGCCAGGGGGGGTACTCTGGAAACACCATATATTTT; CDR3 protein: CASSQGGYSGNTIYF
D gene: NA; V gene: TRBV7-2; clone size: few; J gene: TRBJ2-5; CDR3 DNA: TGTGCCAGCAGCTTGGGGCGGATTAAAGAGACCCAGTACTTC; CDR3 protein: CASSLGRIKETQYF
D gene: TRBD1; V gene: TRBV24-1; clone size: NA; J gene: TRBJ2-5; CDR3 DNA: TGTGCCACCAGTGACACGGGGACAGTCGAGACCCAGTACTTC; CDR3 protein: CATSDTGTVETQYF
D gene: NA; V gene: TRBV12-2; clone size: NA; J gene: TRBJ2-3; CDR3 DNA: TGTGCAAGTCGCTTAGCTCATTCCGGGGACAGGGAGAGTCTAAATACGCAGTATTTT; CDR3 protein: CASRLAHSGDRESLNTQYF
D gene: NA; V gene: TRBV6-4; clone size: NA; J gene: TRBJ1-2; CDR3 DNA: TGTGCCAGCAGTGACTCGTCGTCAGGGTCCTATGGCTACACCTTC; CDR3 protein: CASSDSSSGSYGYTF
D gene: TRBD1; V gene: TRBV6-6; clone size: NA; J gene: TRBJ1-3; CDR3 DNA: TGTGCCAGCAGGCCTGGACAGGGAAGCTCTGGAAACACCATATATTTT; CDR3 protein: CASRPGQGSSGNTIYF
D gene: NA; V gene: TRBV11-1; clone size: NA; J gene: TRBJ2-1; CDR3 DNA: TGTGCCAGCAGCAAGAGGGGGGGCCCAAACAATGAGCAGTTCTTC; CDR3 protein: CASSKRGGPNNEQFF
D gene: TRBD1; V gene: TRBV7-8; clone size: NA; J gene: TRBJ1-6; CDR3 DNA: TGTGCCAGCAGCTTACCGGACAGGCAGTATAATTCACCCCTCCACTTT; CDR3 protein: CASSLPDRQYNSPLHF
D gene: TRBD1; V gene: TRBV29-1; clone size: NA; J gene: TRBJ1-2; CDR3 DNA: TGCAGCGTACCGGGACAGGGTGGGGGCTACACCTTC; CDR3 protein: CSVPGQGGGYTF